The 9 T cell receptor beta chains reported below all come from one sample, sequenced in a study of shared clonotypes between healthy human individuals. Clones were read by immunoSEQ multiplex PCR, and TCRdb kept only the in-frame ones, dropping some. Counted here are roughly 1,500,000 clones, nearly 99% occurring once; the ten biggest clones make up less than 0.55%. Material: naive CD4+ T cells sorted from blood. The subset denotes: CD45RA+ positively selected. These receptors were obtained from a man younger than 40 in good health.

J is TRBJ1-1 and V is TRBV11-2; 11 bases line up with TRBD1. The germline V gene encodes CDR1 SGHAT and CDR2 FQNNGV. J gave up 6 bases and V 5 bases, and 5 bases lay outside the gene matches. This CDR3 has 14 amino acids. The CDR3 protein is CASSAGQGAAEAFF. CDR3 coding DNA: TGTGCCAGCAGCGCTGGACAGGGGGCGGCTGAAGCTTTCTTT.

The V gene is TRBV27, the J gene TRBJ2-7; no definite D call. The germline V gene encodes CDR1 MNHEY and CDR2 SMNVEV (reference sequence). This CDR3 comprises 10 residues. The V and J ends lost 1 base and 6 bases respectively, with 1 base between them. The CDR3 loop reads CASSLFEQYF. The CDR3 bases are TGTGCCAGCAGTTTATTCGAGCAGTACTTC.

This rearrangement joins TRBV5-1 to TRBJ2-1; 16 bases map to TRBD2. CDR1 and CDR2 from the germline V gene are SGHRS and YFSETQ. V shed 4 bases, J shed 4 bases, and the junction held 5 bases outside the gene matches. CDR3 size: 17 residues. The CDR3, as DNA: TGCGCCAGCAGCGGGACTAGCGGGAGGGCGCAATACAATGAGCAGTTCTTC. This translates into CASSGTSGRAQYNEQFF.

V and J are TRBV28 and TRBJ2-7, with TRBD1 matching over 11 bases. The CDR3 is made up of 20 amino acids. Germline-derived CDR1 and CDR2 are MDHEN and SYDVKM. With 7 bases clipped from V and 1 base from J, the junction kept 21 bases outside the gene matches. The DNA of the CDR3 is TGTGCCAGCACCAAGAGGCCCGGGACAGGGGGAAAGTTTGGGTCCTACGAGCAGTACTTC. Translating it yields CASTKRPGTGGKFGSYEQYF.

This chain connects TRBV6-1 to TRBJ2-3; 7 bases line up with TRBD1. Germline CDR1 MNHNS, CDR2 SASEGT. This CDR3 contains 15 residues. The ends lost 5 bases at V and 2 bases at J; junction bases unmatched: 7. DNA for the CDR3: TGTGCCAGCAGTACCGGGACAGTCCTCACAGATACGCAGTATTTT. It translates to CASSTGTVLTDTQYF.

This sequence joins TRBV7-2 and TRBJ2-7, with a tentative D call TRBD2 (5 bases). The ends were cut back, 5 bases at V and 1 base at J, with 18 bases in the middle. The CDR3 runs to 16 residues. Germline V CDR1 and CDR2: SGHTA, FQGNSA. CDR3 in DNA: TGTGCCAGCAGCCTTCCGTTTATGGACTTTTCCTACGAGCAGTACTTC. The encoded protein is CASSLPFMDFSYEQYF.

The genes are TRBV9 and TRBJ1-1; 9 nucleotides agree with TRBD1. V shed 1 base, J shed 10 bases, and the junction held 5 bases outside the gene matches. CDR1 and CDR2 from the germline V gene are SGDLS and YYNGEE. This CDR3 has 13 amino acids. The CDR3: CASSVSDRGAAFF. CDR3 coding DNA: TGTGCCAGCAGCGTATCGGACAGGGGAGCAGCTTTCTTT.

The rearrangement links TRBV6-1 to TRBJ1-5; TRBD1 is a possible D gene (6 bases). Germline V gene sequence: CDR1 MNHNS, CDR2 SASEGT. CDR3 length: 13 amino acids. V shed 8 bases and J shed 3 bases, with 11 bases lying between them. The CDR3 nucleotides are TGTGCCAGCGAAGGACAGTTCAATCAGCCCCAGCATTTT. Translating gives CASEGQFNQPQHF.

V and J are TRBV7-8 and TRBJ2-2, with D possibly being TRBD2 (6 bases). V gave up 7 bases and J gave up 6 bases, with 18 bases separating them. The CDR3 sequence is 15 residues long. Germline CDR1 reads SGHVS; CDR2 reads FQNEAQ. The CDR3 protein is CASIAGRSGAGELFF. In DNA, the CDR3 is TGTGCCAGCATAGCCGGGAGATCCGGGGCCGGGGAGCTGTTTTTT.